These 18 T cell receptor beta chains were all obtained from the same sample, sequenced in a study of glioma-infiltrating T cells (dated by TCRdb to the mid-2010s). The sequencer listed for this sample is Illumina MiSeq. The iRepertoire nested amplicon-rescue multiplex PCR (arm-PCR) platform was used to amplify TCR alpha and beta CDR3 regions from RNA. The public reads were run again by TCRdb, first through fastp at Q25 and then through MiXCR, and only productive beta chains were kept. Every entry covers one CDR3 protein and lists the most common genes and DNA from its rows. The sample table records over 80,000 distinct CDR3 sequences; around 42% of these occur just once. Clones ranked in the top ten supply around two fifths of the sample. Sequencing input: glioma tissue, nonneoplastic brain tissue, or PBMCs (not recorded which). All receptors derive from a human donor with low-grade glioma or glioblastoma, undergoing nonglioma brain surgery, or in good health (not recorded which).

As for this clonotype: One base away lies a much larger clone, so this may be a sequencing read error. The genes are TRBV14 and TRBJ2-3; D ambiguous. Germline V gene sequence: CDR1 SGHDN, CDR2 FVKESK. This CDR3 spans 17 amino acids. CDR3: CATSQDLLSWTPDTQYF. The CDR3 nucleotides read TGTGCCACCAGCCAAGATTTACTCAGTTGGACGCCCGATACGCAGTATTTT.

As regards this clonotype: The junction does not match germline at one end; this may be a read error. The V gene is TRBV5-1, the J gene TRBJ2-1, with TRBD1 matching over 7 bases. The CDR3 extends over 15 amino acids. CDR1 and CDR2 from the germline V gene are SGHRS and YFSETQ. The DNA of the CDR3 is TGCGCCGGCAGCTTAGAGGGGGCTATCTACAATGAGCAGTTCTTC. Translating gives CAGSLEGAIYNEQFF.

This clonotype was recorded at least ten times. The chain carries TRBV5-1 and TRBJ1-4; no clear D. Germline lookup yields CDR1 SGHRS and CDR2 YFSETQ. The CDR3 length is 15 residues. Trimming shortened V by 0 bases and J by 8 bases, and 14 bases separated the two germline ends. The CDR3 sequence is CASSLVLDPREKLFF. The CDR3 bases are TGCGCCAGCAGCTTGGTCCTAGACCCAAGGGAAAAACTGTTTTTT.

Points on this clonotype: The germline gene is not matched at one end of the junction; a read error may be the cause. CDR3 nucleotides: TGTGCCAGCAGCTTACAGAAGGGCACAGATACGCAGTACTTT. This sequence encodes CASSLQKGTDTQYF. This chain uses TRBV11-1 with TRBJ2-3; unclear D gene. Germline lookup yields CDR1 SGHAT and CDR2 FQDESV (reference sequence). The CDR3 extends over 14 amino acids. Drawing the rest from reference TRBV11-1 and TRBJ2-3, the complete variable domain is EAEVAQSPRYKITEKSQAVAFWCDPISGHATLYWYRQILGQGPELLVQFQDESVVDDSQLPKDRFSAERLKGVDSTLKIQPAELGDSAMYLCASSLQKGTDTQYFGPGTRLTVL.

This clonotype was counted many times. The CDR3 here is CASSDVLGSSTDTQYF. The CDR3 nucleotides read TGTGCCAGCAGTGACGTATTAGGTTCTAGCACAGATACGCAGTATTTT. The chain is built from TRBV6-4 and TRBJ2-3; no reliable D call. The germline gives CDR1 MRHNA, CDR2 SNTAGT. This CDR3 region has 16 residues. V gave up 2 bases and J gave up 0 bases, with 12 bases separating them.

Regarding this clonotype: A much larger clonotype is one base distant, so this may be a read error. The V and J genes are TRBV3-1 and TRBJ1-1; perhaps TRBD1 as D (5 bases). This CDR3 comprises 14 residues. Per germline, CDR1 LGHDT and CDR2 YNNKEL (reference sequence). With 2 bases removed from V and 9 bases from J, the gap between germline ends came to 16 bases. The CDR3 region has the DNA TGTGCCAGCAGCCAACGGGGGAGACAGACTAAAGCTTTCTTT. Amino acids: CASSQRGRQTKAFF.

This clonotype was counted at least ten times. The rearrangement links TRBV6-2 or TRBV6-3 to TRBJ2-1; weak D call: TRBD2 (6 bases). CDR1 is MNHEY, CDR2 SVGEGT, per germline. The CDR3 runs to 14 residues. Trimming took off 6 bases at V and 8 bases at J, with 17 bases between the two ends. The CDR3 nucleotides read TGTGCCAGCAGGCAGGAGGGACGGTTGGATGAGCAGTTCTTC. Its translation: CASRQEGRLDEQFF.

The chain uses TRBV14 and TRBJ1-2; D gene unclear. CDR3 length: 18 residues. V lost 4 bases and J 0 bases, leaving 21 bases between the germline ends. The germline V gene has CDR1 SGHDN and CDR2 FVKESK. Written as DNA, the CDR3 is TGTGCCAGCAGCCTGACGGAGGTGGCAGAGCCCTCTAACTATGGCTACACCTTC. It is translated as CASSLTEVAEPSNYGYTF.

Comments on this clonotype: One end of the junction varies from germline; a read error may be responsible. This chain connects TRBV15 to TRBJ1-4, with TRBD1 as a possible D gene (6 bases). Germline V CDR1 and CDR2: LNHNV, YYDKDF (reference sequence). This CDR3 spans 17 amino acids. The CDR3 DNA reads as TGCGCCACCAGCTTTTTCAGGGGCCGTATCGGGAACGAAAAACTGTTTTTT. Its protein is CATSFFRGRIGNEKLFF.

With regard to this clonotype: One junction end disagrees with the germline gene, perhaps due to a read error. The chain is built from TRBV4-2 and TRBJ2-3; D uncertain. The V gene's germline CDR1 is LGHNA and CDR2 YNFKEQ. CDR3 length: 17 residues. DNA for the CDR3: TGTGCCAGCAGCCAAGTTGTTTCTTGGGGTTACACAGAAACGCAGTATTTT. Protein sequence: CASSQVVSWGYTETQYF.

This clonotype was seen at least ten times. The J gene is TRBJ2-6, the V gene TRBV7-9; D is uncertain. The V gene lost 0 bases and the J gene lost 4 bases, with 13 bases spanning the gap. Germline V gives CDR1 SEHNR, CDR2 FQNEAQ (reference sequence). CDR3 length equals 17 residues. CDR3 nucleotide sequence: TGTGCCAGCAGCTTAGCGCCCGGCAGCCCCGGGGCCAACGTCCTGACTTTC. It codes for CASSLAPGSPGANVLTF.

Ten or more counts support this clonotype. At one end, the junction sequence differs from germline, possibly due to a read error. The chain recombines TRBV27 with TRBJ2-1, with 7 bases lining up with TRBD2. The CDR3 consists of 15 residues. Germline V gene sequence: CDR1 MNHEY, CDR2 SMNVEV (reference sequence). CDR3 amino acids: CASSRLGGGTGEQLF. Here the CDR3 DNA reads TGTGCCAGCAGTCGTTTGGGGGGAGGGACTGGAGAGCAGCTCTTC.

In the case of this clonotype: This may be a read error: a much more frequent sequence differs by one nucleotide. This chain connects TRBV29-1 to TRBJ2-3; the D gene is possibly TRBD2 (5 bases). From germline, CDR1 is SQVTM and CDR2 ANQGSEA. The V end lost 6 bases, the J end lost 0 bases, and 13 bases lay between the germline ends. CDR3 length: 14 amino acids. The chain's CDR3 is CSVVIARSTDTQYF. In DNA, the CDR3 is TGCAGCGTCGTAATAGCGCGAAGCACAGATACGCAGTATTTT.

In regard to this clonotype: Germline is not matched at one junction end, which may reflect a read error. The J gene is TRBJ1-5, the V gene TRBV28; D remains unclear. This CDR3 comprises 15 residues. Germline lookup yields CDR1 MDHEN and CDR2 SYDVKM. DNA for the CDR3: TGTGCCAGCAGATCCGGGATAGGCTTTAATCAGCCCAAGCATTTT. Amino acid sequence: CASRSGIGFNQPKHF.

A remark on this clonotype: This could be a read error, since a much larger clone is one nucleotide away. This chain joins TRBV7-2 and TRBJ2-5; perhaps TRBD1 as D (6 bases). Per germline, CDR1 SGHTA and CDR2 FQGNSA. The CDR3 consists of 16 residues. The V end was cut by 0 bases, the J end by 7 bases, with 18 bases between. CDR3 residues: CASSLAATGMYGTQYF. CDR3 sequence (DNA): TGTGCCAGCAGCTTAGCGGCCACAGGGATGTACGGGACCCAGTACTTC.

This clonotype has a count of ten or more. This chain joins TRBV28 and TRBJ1-5, with TRBD1 as a possible D gene (6 bases). The CDR3 has 14 amino acids. Trimming left V 4 bases short and J 2 bases short, with 9 bases between. Germline V lookup: CDR1 MDHEN, CDR2 SYDVKM. CDR3 sequence (DNA): TGTGCCAGCAGTTCCCCAGGGGGCAATCAGCCCCAGCATTTT. Translating it yields CASSSPGGNQPQHF.

The sample holds many counts of this clonotype. The gene calls are TRBV7-2 and TRBJ2-2; 9 bases are shared with TRBD1. The CDR3 sequence is 16 residues long. Germline CDR1 reads SGHTA; CDR2 reads FQGNSA. The junction had 3 bases not matched to a gene; V was cut back by 0 bases and J by 4 bases. For the CDR3, the DNA is TGTGCCAGCAGCTTAGCCGGGACAGGGATCACCGGGGAGCTGTTTTTT. This sequence encodes CASSLAGTGITGELFF.

This clonotype was counted ten times or more. This chain joins TRBV7-3 and TRBJ2-2; no reliable D call. From germline, CDR1 is SGHTA and CDR2 FQGTGA. V lost 0 bases and J lost 4, with 6 bases in between. The CDR3 is made up of 14 amino acids. CDR3 sequence: CASSLTLGTGELFF. The CDR3 region has the DNA TGTGCCAGCAGCTTAACGCTGGGCACCGGGGAGCTGTTTTTT.